This T cell receptor (beta chain) is from a study of metastatic and nonmetastatic thyroid tumors. Study summary: Both malignant and benign thyroid patients supplied peripheral blood and tumor or nodule tissue samples, across which the repertoires of these patients were then compared. Findings and caveats of the study: Reportedly, malignant thyroid tumors had significantly higher TCR beta diversity than benign nodules, in blood and tumor.

In this sample, this clone is medium-sized. Its antigen is as yet unknown. The germline V gene encodes CDR1 SNHLY and CDR2 FYNNEI. V gave up 4 bases and J gave up 7 bases; unmatched junction bases: 8. The CDR3 extends over 15 amino acids. TCRdb reanalyzed the PCR reads via MiXCR. The top ten hold approximately 4.2% of the sample, which has 24,000 or so clones, roughly a fifth seen once. None of the patients had undergone any treatment ahead of thyroid surgery. The receptor was derived from a male donor with papillary thyroid cancer or a benign thyroid nodule (not recorded which). Some clones in this sample may be carry-over from other donors' samples. The sample comprised blood. The chain employs TRBV2 and TRBJ2-2, with TRBD1 matching over 8 bases. CDR3 nucleotide sequence: TGTGCCAGCAGTGCTGAACAGGGGGTGGTCGGGGAGCTGTTTTTT. This translates into CASSAEQGVVGELFF.